Following are 12 T cell receptor beta chains from one sample sequenced in a study of graft-versus-host responses after intestinal transplantation. No antigens are known for them. Assay: immunoSEQ multiplex PCR; the TCRdb copy retains only in-frame clones and omits some. This sample has some 97,000 clones; roughly 90% occur once, and the top ten carry about 0.95%. Source: unstimulated CD4+ T cells sorted from spleen or lymph node cells, taken before transplant. These receptors were collected from a human donor who was the organ donor for an intestinal transplant.

This clone was counted a few times. The chain links TRBV5-5 to TRBJ2-7, with 10 bases that match TRBD1. The CDR3 runs to 16 residues. CDR1 and CDR2 (germline): SGHKS, YYEKEE (reference sequence). Trimming took 1 base from V and 2 from J; bases not matched to a gene: 6. CDR3 nucleotides: TGTGCCAGCAGCTTGAAGACAGGACAGGGGGCCTACGAGCAGTACTTC. Its protein is CASSLKTGQGAYEQYF.

V and J are TRBV6-6 and TRBJ2-3, with a weak D call TRBD1 (5 bases). The V gene's germline CDR1 is MNHNY and CDR2 SVGAGI (reference sequence). The CDR3 is 13 amino acids. Trimming stripped 6 bases from V and 2 bases from J, with 9 bases between. CDR3 in amino acids: CASRPGITDTQYF. The DNA for the CDR3 is TGTGCCAGCAGACCAGGGATCACAGATACGCAGTATTTT.

The CDR3 sequence: CAISDEGDSKPQHF. DNA for the CDR3: TGTGCCATCAGTGATGAAGGGGATAGTAAGCCCCAGCATTTT. The chain recombines TRBV10-3 with TRBJ1-5, with D tentatively TRBD1 (5 bases). Germline V gene sequence: CDR1 ENHRY, CDR2 SYGVKD. V lost 3 bases and J lost 8, with 14 bases in between. The CDR3 is 14 residues long.

The V call is TRBV5-6, the J call TRBJ2-7, with TRBD1 as a possible D gene (5 bases). This CDR3 has 14 amino acids. V was trimmed by 1 base and J by 0 bases, leaving 8 bases between them. CDR1 is SGHDT and CDR2 is YYEEEE in the germline V gene. The DNA for the CDR3 is TGTGCCAGCAGCTTGTTCCAGGGCTCCTACGAGCAGTACTTC. Translating it yields CASSLFQGSYEQYF.

The chain couples TRBV6-6 to TRBJ1-6; D remains ambiguous. The germline gives CDR1 MNHNY, CDR2 SVGAGI (reference sequence). Trimming cost V 2 bases and J 7 bases, with 12 bases left between them. The CDR3 runs 15 residues. The CDR3 nucleotides read TGTGCCAGCAGTTACGTCATCGGAGGCAATTCACCCCTCCACTTT. Translated: CASSYVIGGNSPLHF.

This chain uses TRBV7-2 with TRBJ1-5; D not resolved. This CDR3 has 13 residues. In germline, CDR1 is SGHTA, CDR2 FQGNSA. With 1 base removed from V and 7 bases from J, the gap between germline ends came to 8 bases. The chain's CDR3 is CASSLVWTQPQHF. The DNA of the CDR3 is TGTGCCAGCAGCTTAGTATGGACGCAGCCCCAGCATTTT.

This chain uses TRBV7-2 with TRBJ2-7, with D maybe TRBD1 (8 bases). This CDR3 is built from 13 residues. V dropped 5 bases and J dropped 4 bases, with 12 bases sitting between them. Germline assignment: CDR1 SGHTA and CDR2 FQGNSA. CDR3 region: CASSVQGGYEQYF. The CDR3 nucleotides read TGTGCCAGCAGCGTACAGGGGGGGTACGAGCAGTACTTC.

V and J are TRBV15 and TRBJ2-3; 10 bases are a match to TRBD2. Germline CDR1 LNHNV, CDR2 YYDKDF (reference sequence). The CDR3 has 16 amino acids. V was pared by 1 base and J by 7 bases, with 8 bases of the junction left unmatched. The CDR3 coding sequence is TGTGCCACCAGCAGAGTGAAGCTAGCGGGGGAGAATACGCAGTATTTT. The encoded protein is CATSRVKLAGENTQYF.

The chain couples TRBV6-1 to TRBJ2-3; TRBD2 aligns across 12 bases. The J segment lost 4 bases and the V segment lost 10 bases, leaving 9 bases of the junction unmatched. The CDR3 spans 15 residues. The germline gives CDR1 MNHNS, CDR2 SASEGT. The CDR3 region is CAILRLAGVSDTQYF. DNA of the CDR3: TGTGCCATCCTCCGACTAGCGGGGGTTTCAGATACGCAGTATTTT.

The J gene is TRBJ2-7, the V gene TRBV7-8; TRBD1 matches 11 bases. Germline V gives CDR1 SGHVS, CDR2 FQNEAQ. The J segment lost 3 bases and the V segment lost 3 bases, leaving 4 bases of the junction unmatched. CDR3 length: 15 amino acids. CDR3 amino acids: CASSFGQGAVYEQYF. As DNA, the CDR3 is TGTGCCAGCAGCTTCGGACAGGGGGCGGTCTACGAGCAGTACTTC.

This chain uses TRBV28 with TRBJ1-3; D uncertain. Trimming took off 8 bases at V and 3 bases at J, with 17 bases between the two ends. CDR1 is MDHEN, CDR2 SYDVKM, per germline. This CDR3 is built from 15 residues. The CDR3 DNA follows: TGTGCCAGCGAAAAAAATTGGGGTCGTGGAAACACCATATATTTT. This encodes CASEKNWGRGNTIYF.

The rearrangement uses TRBV27 and TRBJ1-6; D perhaps matches TRBD1 (6 bases). The germline V gene has CDR1 MNHEY and CDR2 SMNVEV (reference sequence). CDR3 length: 15 amino acids. V lost 11 bases and J lost 7, with 21 bases in between. CDR3: CAPKARGRVNSPLHF. CDR3 DNA sequence: TGTGCCCCCAAAGCGAGGGGGAGAGTAAATTCACCCCTCCACTTT.